This TCR beta chain was retrieved from a study of shared clonotypes between healthy human individuals. The wider study: For every donor, three CD4 naive, three CD4 memory, two CD8 naive and one CD8 memory plates were used.

CDR3 length: 15 amino acids. The J segment lost 3 bases and the V segment lost 2 bases, leaving 5 bases of the junction unmatched. The germline V gene encodes CDR1 SGHAT and CDR2 FQDESV (reference sequence). Points on this clone: Antigen unknown.

Generated by immunoSEQ multiplex PCR, the TCRdb table keeps only in-frame clones and is missing some. The data contain roughly 200,000 clones, around 63% of them singletons. Findings and limits, study-wide: Sorted-subset samples were not fully sequenced, rarefaction indicated. Clonotype sharing among donors was expected to depend on sequencing depth.

Sequences were obtained from memory CD4+ T cells sorted from blood. Subset indicated: CD45RA-negative fraction. This sequence joins TRBV11-1 and TRBJ2-7, with 9 bases matching TRBD1. The receptor's source is a man aged 30 to 45 in good health. The CDR3 nucleotides read TGTGCCAGCAGCTTATCCGGGACAGGGAGCTACGAGCAGTACTTC. It encodes CASSLSGTGSYEQYF. The full variable domain, completed using reference TRBV11-1 and TRBJ2-7, is EAEVAQSPRYKITEKSQAVAFWCDPISGHATLYWYRQILGQGPELLVQFQDESVVDDSQLPKDRFSAERLKGVDSTLKIQPAELGDSAMYLCASSLSGTGSYEQYFGPGTRLTVT.